This TCR beta chain is drawn from a study of identical twins. Study-level findings and limits: Fewer insertions were carried by abundant cord blood beta clonotypes, but none was seen in memory repertoires. Within monozygotic twins, out-of-frame TCR alpha sharing was underestimated by the models.

The ends were cut back, 2 bases at V and 5 bases at J, with 15 bases in the middle. CDR1 is MDHEN, CDR2 SYDVKM, per germline. The CDR3 length is 15 residues. The table lists this clonotype with many counts. Antigen specificity is unknown. TCRdb reanalysed the 5' RACE reads using MiXCR and keeps one entry per CDR3 protein. The table shows fewer than 650,000 distinct CDR3 sequences, with nearly 10% occurring only once. This sample also belongs to another study, concerning yellow fever vaccine responses in identical twins.

The source of this sequence is a woman younger than 35 in good health. Material for sequencing was PBMCs. V gene TRBV28 combines with J gene TRBJ1-1; D possibly corresponds to TRBD1 (5 bases). The chain's CDR3 is CASSLRGPSRTEAFF. DNA of the CDR3: TGTGCCAGCAGTTTAAGGGGCCCAAGTCGAACTGAAGCTTTCTTT.